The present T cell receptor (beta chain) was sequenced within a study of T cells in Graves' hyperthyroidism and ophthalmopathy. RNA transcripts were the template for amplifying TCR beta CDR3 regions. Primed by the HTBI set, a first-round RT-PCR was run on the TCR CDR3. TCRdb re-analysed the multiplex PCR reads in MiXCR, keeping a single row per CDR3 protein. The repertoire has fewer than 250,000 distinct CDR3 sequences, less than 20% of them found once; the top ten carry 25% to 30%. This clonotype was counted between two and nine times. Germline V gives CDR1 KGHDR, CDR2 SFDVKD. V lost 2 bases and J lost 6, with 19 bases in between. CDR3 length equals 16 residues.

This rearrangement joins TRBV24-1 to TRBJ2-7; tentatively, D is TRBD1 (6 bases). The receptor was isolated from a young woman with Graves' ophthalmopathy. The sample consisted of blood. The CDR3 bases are TGTGCCACCAGTGATTATGGGGGCCCTCCGGTGTGCGAGCAGTACTTC. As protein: CATSDYGGPPVCEQYF.